The source of this T cell receptor beta chain is a study of blood T cell repertoires in COVID-19 (dated by TCRdb to the early 2020s). Some background on the complete study: Collaborator samples came from the United States, Italy and Spain and covered acute and convalescent phases of COVID-19. The material from the prospective study consisted of cDNA or gDNA derived from T cells, B-cell-depleted T cells, or PBMCs. Deeply sampled blood TCRbeta repertoires from subjects exposed to, actively infected with, or recovered from COVID-19 were included in the dataset. The repertoires were released in a freely available public database meant as a resource for research on the immune response to SARS-CoV-2. The samples were drawn from the first 160 participants of the ongoing ImmuneRACE study and from some 1,300 subjects provided by 6 global collaborators. The sample metadata nearly always contained a de-identified subject ID, COVID-19 status, age in years and sex. Where available, HLA class I and class II types were taken from metadata supplied by the sample provider and were not determined by assay-based typing. The research as a whole found: The amount of clinical and demographic metadata varied by source and participant and was provided uncurated.

Each collaborating institution followed its own protocols to collect whole blood in K2EDTA tubes. For TCRbeta analysis, collaborators shipped samples in one of three forms: frozen whole blood, isolated PBMCs, or DNA extracted from either of those sample types. TCRbeta CDR3 regions were amplified from genomic DNA by means of the immunoSEQ Assay, a bias-controlled multiplex PCR. The authors' pipeline ran thus. Nucleated cell counts per sample were estimated from amplification of reference gene primers within the assay. To quantify the absolute abundance of each unique TCRbeta CDR3 rearrangement, sequence reads were collapsed and filtered. Productive Simpson clonality was computed per sample as the square root of Simpson's diversity index over productive rearrangements. The table was pulled from immuneACCESS by TCRdb, which kept in-frame rearrangements only. Such tables lose some clones; where checked, under half of the loss comes from unresolved V genes, and the rest has no known cause. V, J and clone size reflect that table, while D and trimming were determined from the DNA. Counted in this sample were some 250,000 clones; approximately 88% of them appeared once. 0.8% of the sample is held by the ten biggest clonotypes.

For this clone: Its recognized antigen is unknown. Nothing much larger sits one base from this clone, and base qualities are not available.

CDR1 and CDR2, looked up from the germline V gene (reference sequence), are LNHDA and SQIVND. The CDR3 has 15 amino acids, counting the end cysteine and phenylalanine. Only the CDR3 region is kept as DNA, spanning 45 bases read in frame from base 1. V and J are trimmed by 3 bases and 6 bases, and the gene matches miss 8 bases of the junction. The sequence was obtained from a woman between 25 and 40 years old with acute or convalescent COVID-19. The receptor chain draws on TRBV19 and TRBJ2-7; TRBD1 agrees with 10 junctional bases. Sample: peripheral blood. The DNA sequence is given as TGTGCCAGTAGTATTGCCGGGACAGGGGCCTCCGAGCAGTACTTC. This is translated as CASSIAGTGASEQYF.